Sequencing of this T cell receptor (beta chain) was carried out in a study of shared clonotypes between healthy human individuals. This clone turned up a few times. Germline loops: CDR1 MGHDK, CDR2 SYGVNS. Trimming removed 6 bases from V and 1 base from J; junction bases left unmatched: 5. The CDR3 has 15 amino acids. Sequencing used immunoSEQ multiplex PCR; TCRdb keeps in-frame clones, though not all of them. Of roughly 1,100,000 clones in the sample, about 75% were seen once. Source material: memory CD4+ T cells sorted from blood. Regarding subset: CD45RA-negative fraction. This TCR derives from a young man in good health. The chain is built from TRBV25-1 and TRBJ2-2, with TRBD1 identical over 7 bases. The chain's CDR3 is CASSNRDRNTGELFF. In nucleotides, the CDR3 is TGTGCCAGCAGCAACCGGGACAGGAACACCGGGGAGCTGTTTTTT.